The entry below describes one T cell receptor (beta chain). CDR3 size: 15 residues. Germline V gene data show CDR1 as MNHEY and CDR2 as SVGAGI. After removal of 0 bases from V and 5 bases from J, the junction contained 5 bases not matched to a gene. The data stem from a study of T cell changes during pregnancy in multiple sclerosis. The assay was immunoSEQ multiplex PCR, and TCRdb's table has in-frame clones only and misses some. The sample carries some 36,000 clones, roughly 93% recorded once. The chain couples TRBV6-5 to TRBJ2-7; the match to TRBD1 covers 9 bases. The sequences come from peripheral blood, collected in the second trimester of pregnancy. The receptor was isolated from a female donor in good health, enrolled as a control in a pregnancy study. As DNA, the CDR3 is TGTGCCAGCAGTTACTCTGAGACAGGGGGACACGAGCAGTACTTC. Translated, it gives CASSYSETGGHEQYF.